Each of the 14 T cell receptor beta chains below was sequenced from the same sample in a study of cytomegalovirus exposure and HLA in healthy donors. Researchers ran the PCR with 60 Vbeta and 13 Jbeta primers. Profiled with immunoSEQ multiplex PCR; TCRdb holds only in-frame clones, not every one. The sample has 100,000 to 150,000 clones, around 80% seen once; the top ten hold more than 1%. The sequenced sample was PBMCs. The receptors derive from a female donor in good health and CMV-seronegative.

V usage is TRBV7-6 and J usage is TRBJ1-4; a weak D match, TRBD1 (5 bases). This CDR3 has 16 amino acids. Trimming removed 0 bases from V and 3 bases from J, with 11 bases in between. Per the germline V gene, CDR1 is SGHVS and CDR2 is FNYEAQ. The CDR3 loop is CASSLALAGPNEKLFF. The CDR3 DNA follows: TGTGCCAGCAGCTTAGCGCTGGCAGGGCCTAATGAAAAACTGTTTTTT.

This chain uses TRBV18 with TRBJ1-1; D uncertain. The CDR3 extends over 19 amino acids. V dropped 0 bases and J dropped 0 bases, with 20 bases sitting between them. Germline values: CDR1 KGHSH, CDR2 LQKENI. CDR3 in amino acids: CASSPPGSAGDLMNTEAFF. The CDR3 region has the DNA TGTGCCAGCTCACCACCCGGCAGTGCCGGCGACTTAATGAACACTGAAGCTTTCTTT. Drawing the rest from reference TRBV18 and TRBJ1-1, the complete variable domain is NAGVMQNPRHLVRRRGQEARLRCSPMKGHSHVYWYRQLPEEGLKFMVYLQKENIIDESGMPKERFSAEFPKEGPSILRIQQVVRGDSAAYFCASSPPGSAGDLMNTEAFFGQGTRLTVV.

The chain employs TRBV14 and TRBJ2-7, with D possibly TRBD2 on 5 matching bases. Germline assignment: CDR1 SGHDN and CDR2 FVKESK. The length of the CDR3 is 15 residues. Between the trimmed V and J ends, which lost 4 bases and 2 bases, there was a span of 15 bases. In nucleotides, the CDR3 is TGTGCCAGCAGCCCACGTCGGGGTTGGCCCTACGAGCAGTACTTC. Its translation: CASSPRRGWPYEQYF.

The chain has TRBV5-1 and TRBJ1-1; 8 nucleotides line up with TRBD1. This CDR3 region has 16 residues. Germline V gene sequence: CDR1 SGHRS, CDR2 YFSETQ. V dropped 3 bases and J dropped 4; count of bases not matched to a gene: 11. This CDR3 reads CASSWDRLTQFTEAFF. The CDR3, as DNA: TGCGCCAGCAGCTGGGACAGGCTAACGCAGTTCACTGAAGCTTTCTTT.

The chain carries TRBV27 and TRBJ2-7; D perhaps matches TRBD1 (5 bases). The CDR3 is 14 residues long. CDR1 is MNHEY and CDR2 is SMNVEV in the germline V gene (reference sequence). V lost 5 bases and J 5 bases, leaving 16 bases between the germline ends. This CDR3 reads CASSPRAPGNEQYF. The CDR3 coding sequence is TGTGCCAGCAGTCCAAGAGCCCCAGGGAACGAGCAGTACTTC.

This chain links TRBV5-1 with TRBJ1-1; D unresolved. Trimming removed 0 bases from V and 0 bases from J, with 6 bases in between. Germline V gene sequence: CDR1 SGHRS, CDR2 YFSETQ. The CDR3 has 14 residues. DNA for the CDR3: TGCGCCAGCAGCTTGGAGCTGATGAACACTGAAGCTTTCTTT. Encoded protein: CASSLELMNTEAFF. Looking up the rest from reference TRBV5-1 and TRBJ1-1 gives the full variable domain: KAGVTQTPRYLIKTRGQQVTLSCSPISGHRSVSWYQQTPGQGLQFLFEYFSETQRNKGNFPGRFSGRQFSNSRSEMNVSTLELGDSALYLCASSLELMNTEAFFGQGTRLTVV.

The J gene is TRBJ1-1, the V gene TRBV6-5; 12 bases are shared with TRBD1. There are 15 residues in the CDR3. Germline lookup yields CDR1 MNHEY and CDR2 SVGAGI. The junction had 6 bases not matched to a gene; V was cut back by 4 bases and J by 6 bases. The CDR3 sequence: CASSWGQGASAEAFF. In DNA form, the CDR3 reads TGTGCCAGCAGTTGGGGACAGGGGGCTAGCGCTGAAGCTTTCTTT.

This chain connects TRBV7-3 to TRBJ2-1; a possible D gene is TRBD2 (5 bases). Trimming took 6 bases from V and 4 from J, leaving 10 bases between them. Germline V gene lookup returns CDR1 SGHTA and CDR2 FQGTGA. The CDR3 spans 13 residues. CDR3 sequence: CASSLRGYNEQFF. CDR3 DNA sequence: TGTGCCAGCAGTCTACGGGGATACAATGAGCAGTTCTTC.

This sequence joins TRBV5-4 and TRBJ2-1; 9 bases line up with TRBD2. The CDR3 has 16 amino acids. V gave up 0 bases and J gave up 10 bases; unmatched junction bases: 11. Looked up from germline, CDR1 is SGHNT and CDR2 is YYREEE (reference sequence). The CDR3 region is CASSLEVGGGAREQFF. CDR3 DNA: TGTGCCAGCAGCTTGGAGGTGGGCGGGGGGGCCCGGGAGCAGTTCTTC. The complete variable domain, with remaining parts taken from reference TRBV5-4 and TRBJ2-1, reads ETGVTQSPTHLIKTRGQQVTLRCSSQSGHNTVSWYQQALGQGPQFIFQYYREEENGRGNFPPRFSGLQFPNYSSELNVNALELDDSALYLCASSLEVGGGAREQFFGPGTRLTVL.

The chain couples TRBV13 to TRBJ1-2, with 9 bases identical to TRBD1. The CDR3 has 14 amino acids. Germline assignment: CDR1 PRHDT and CDR2 FYEKMQ (reference sequence). The V and J ends lost 4 bases and 7 bases, in that order; junction bases with no gene match: 7. DNA for the CDR3: TGTGCCAGCAGCTCTAGTAAGGACAGGGGTGGCTACACCTTC. Residues: CASSSSKDRGGYTF.

This clone was counted a few times. The chain employs TRBV11-2 and TRBJ2-1; D perhaps matches TRBD1 (5 bases). Germline V gene sequence: CDR1 SGHAT, CDR2 FQNNGV. V was shortened by 0 bases and J by 4 bases, with 10 bases between the two germline ends. The CDR3 consists of 15 residues. The CDR3 DNA reads as TGTGCCAGCAGCTTAGATGCAGGGCGGTACAATGAGCAGTTCTTC. Its translation: CASSLDAGRYNEQFF.

The chain joins TRBV2 to TRBJ2-7; TRBD1 matches 8 bases. The length of the CDR3 is 13 residues. Per germline, CDR1 SNHLY and CDR2 FYNNEI. Trimming cost V 6 bases and J 3 bases; bases outside gene matches: 4. The CDR3 DNA reads TGTGCCAGCAGAGAGGACAGGGACTACGAGCAGTACTTC. The encoded protein is CASREDRDYEQYF.

The chain has TRBV10-2 and TRBJ1-2; 9 nucleotides align to TRBD1. Trimming cost V 6 bases and J 4 bases; bases outside gene matches: 3. This CDR3 contains 13 residues. In germline, CDR1 is WSHSY, CDR2 SAAADI. In DNA, the CDR3 is TGCGCCAGCAGGGCGGGACAGGGCTATGGCTACACCTTC. Amino acid sequence: CASRAGQGYGYTF.

This clone has a handful of counts. This sequence joins TRBV6-6 and TRBJ1-5; perhaps TRBD1 as D (5 bases). V was trimmed by 4 bases and J by 0 bases, leaving 13 bases between them. CDR3 size: 16 residues. The germline CDR1 and CDR2 sequences are MNHNY and SVGAGI (reference sequence). CDR3 region: CASSWGTGYSNQPQHF. In DNA form, the CDR3 reads TGTGCCAGCAGTTGGGGTACAGGATATAGCAATCAGCCCCAGCATTTT.